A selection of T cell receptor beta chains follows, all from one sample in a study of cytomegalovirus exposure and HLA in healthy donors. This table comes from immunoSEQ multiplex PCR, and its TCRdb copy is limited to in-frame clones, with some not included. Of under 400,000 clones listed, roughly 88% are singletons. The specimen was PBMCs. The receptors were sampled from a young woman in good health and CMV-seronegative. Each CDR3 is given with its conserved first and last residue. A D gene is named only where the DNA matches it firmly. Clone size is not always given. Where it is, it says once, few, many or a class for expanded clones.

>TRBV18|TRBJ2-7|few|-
CASSPPLGAIYEQYF
TGTGCCAGCTCACCACCGCTGGGGGCCATCTACGAGCAGTACTTC
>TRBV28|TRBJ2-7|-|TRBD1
CASRTGDREHEQYF
TGTGCCAGCAGGACCGGGGACAGGGAACACGAGCAGTACTTC
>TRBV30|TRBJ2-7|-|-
CACNGATYEQYF
TGTGCCTGTAATGGGGCTACCTACGAGCAGTACTTC
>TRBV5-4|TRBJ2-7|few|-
CASSASDRAYEQYF
TGTGCCAGCAGTGCGTCGGACAGAGCCTACGAGCAGTACTTC
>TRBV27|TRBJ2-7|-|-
CASSYRQSYEQYF
TGTGCCAGCAGTTATCGACAGAGCTACGAGCAGTACTTC
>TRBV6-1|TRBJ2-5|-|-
CASTVQETQYF
TGTGCCAGCACAGTCCAAGAGACCCAGTACTTC
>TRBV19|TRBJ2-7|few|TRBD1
CASSGTQRTGGDGQYF
TGTGCCAGTAGTGGGACCCAAAGGACAGGGGGCGATGGGCAGTACTTC
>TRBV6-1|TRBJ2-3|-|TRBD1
CASSPRGRDTQYF
TGTGCCAGCAGCCCCAGGGGGCGGGATACGCAGTATTTT
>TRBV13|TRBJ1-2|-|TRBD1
CASTSRGQGNYGYTF
TGTGCCAGCACCTCTCGGGGACAGGGCAACTATGGCTACACCTTC
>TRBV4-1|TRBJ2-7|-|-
CASSQDVSGGLYEQYF
TGCGCCAGCAGCCAAGATGTCTCGGGGGGCCTCTACGAGCAGTACTTC
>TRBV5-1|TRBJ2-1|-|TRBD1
CASSLGDRGGYNEQFF
TGCGCCAGCAGCTTGGGGGACAGGGGAGGCTACAATGAGCAGTTCTTC
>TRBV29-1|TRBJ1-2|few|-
CSVETGGGYTF
TGCAGCGTTGAGACGGGAGGCGGCTACACCTTC
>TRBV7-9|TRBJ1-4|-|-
CASSLVGRGSEKLFF
TGTGCCAGCAGCTTAGTCGGAAGGGGCAGTGAAAAACTGTTTTTT
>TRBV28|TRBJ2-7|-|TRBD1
CASSRDPRTGSYEQYF
TGTGCCAGCAGTCGCGATCCCAGGACAGGATCCTACGAGCAGTACTTC
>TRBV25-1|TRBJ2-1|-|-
CASSDATAFLYNEQFF
TGTGCCAGCAGTGACGCGACAGCTTTTCTCTACAATGAGCAGTTCTTC
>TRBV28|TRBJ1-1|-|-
CASSLTAGGRWEAFF
TGTGCCAGCAGCTTAACCGCCGGGGGGCGGTGGGAAGCTTTCTTT
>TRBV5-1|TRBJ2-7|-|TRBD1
CASSLAGTGVYEQYF
TGCGCCAGCAGCCTGGCCGGGACAGGGGTTTACGAGCAGTACTTC
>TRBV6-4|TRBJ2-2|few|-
CASSAGDTGELFF
TGTGCCAGCAGTGCAGGTGACACCGGGGAGCTGTTTTTT
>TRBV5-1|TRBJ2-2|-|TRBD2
CASRSGGYNTGELFF
TGCGCCAGCAGAAGCGGGGGGTATAACACCGGGGAGCTGTTTTTT
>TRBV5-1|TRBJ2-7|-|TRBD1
CASSQQGARSSEQYF
TGCGCCAGCAGCCAACAGGGGGCAAGAAGTTCCGAGCAGTACTTC
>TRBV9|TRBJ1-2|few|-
CASSARENYGYTF
TGTGCCAGCAGCGCGAGAGAGAACTATGGCTACACCTTC
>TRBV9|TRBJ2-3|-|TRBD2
CASSVSGRSTDTQYF
TGTGCCAGCAGCGTCAGCGGGAGGAGCACAGATACGCAGTATTTT
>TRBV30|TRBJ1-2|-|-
CAWSNVVAGSNYGYTF
TGTGCCTGGAGCAATGTAGTGGCAGGAAGTAACTATGGCTACACCTTC
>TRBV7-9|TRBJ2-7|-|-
CASSSQYEQYF
TGTGCCAGCAGCTCTCAGTACGAGCAGTACTTC
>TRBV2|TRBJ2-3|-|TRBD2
CASSTWTSGGKRMSTDTQYF
TGTGCCAGCAGTACTTGGACTAGCGGGGGGAAGCGAATGAGCACAGATACGCAGTATTTT
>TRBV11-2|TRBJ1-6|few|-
CASSLGLDSPLHF
TGTGCCAGCAGCTTAGGACTCGATTCACCCCTCCACTTT
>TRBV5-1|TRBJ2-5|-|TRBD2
CASSSTSGGETQYF
TGCGCCAGCAGCAGCACTAGCGGGGGGGAGACCCAGTACTTC
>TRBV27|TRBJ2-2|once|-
CASSLRRVTNTGELFF
TGTGCCAGCAGTTTACGACGGGTTACGAACACCGGGGAGCTGTTTTTT
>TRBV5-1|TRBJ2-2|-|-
CASSAGADTGELFF
TGCGCCAGCAGCGCAGGGGCTGACACCGGGGAGCTGTTTTTT
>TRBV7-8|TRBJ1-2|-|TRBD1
CASSSEGQGSYGYTF
TGTGCCAGCAGCTCCGAGGGACAGGGGTCCTATGGCTACACCTTC
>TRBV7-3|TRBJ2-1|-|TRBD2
CASSPTPGGYNEQFF
TGTGCCAGCAGCCCCACCCCGGGAGGTTATAATGAGCAGTTCTTC